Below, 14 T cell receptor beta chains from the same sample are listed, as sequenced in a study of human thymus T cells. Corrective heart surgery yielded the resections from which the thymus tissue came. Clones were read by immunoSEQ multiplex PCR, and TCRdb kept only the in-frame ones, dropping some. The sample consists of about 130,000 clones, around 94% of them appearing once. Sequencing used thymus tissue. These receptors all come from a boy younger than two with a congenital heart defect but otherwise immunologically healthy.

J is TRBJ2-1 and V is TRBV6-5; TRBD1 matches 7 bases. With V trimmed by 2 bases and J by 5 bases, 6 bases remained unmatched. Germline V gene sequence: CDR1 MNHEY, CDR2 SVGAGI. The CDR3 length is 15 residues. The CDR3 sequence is CASSYSQTGHNEQFF. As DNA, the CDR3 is TGTGCCAGCAGTTACAGTCAGACAGGGCACAATGAGCAGTTCTTC.

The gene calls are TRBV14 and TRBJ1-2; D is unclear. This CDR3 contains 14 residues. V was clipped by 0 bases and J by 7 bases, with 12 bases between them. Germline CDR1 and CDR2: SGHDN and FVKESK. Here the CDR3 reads CASSQEMILGGYTF. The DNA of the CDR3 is TGTGCCAGCAGCCAAGAAATGATACTAGGTGGCTACACCTTC.

The DNA for the CDR3 is TGTGCCATCAGTGAGACTGGGACTAGCCCGCGGGAAGAGACCCAGTACTTC. Translation gives CAISETGTSPREETQYF. The rearrangement links TRBV10-3 to TRBJ2-5; 9 bases agree with TRBD2. V trimming: 2 bases; J trimming: 3 bases; junction bases outside the gene matches: 10. This CDR3 has 17 amino acids. The V gene's germline CDR1 is ENHRY and CDR2 SYGVKD.

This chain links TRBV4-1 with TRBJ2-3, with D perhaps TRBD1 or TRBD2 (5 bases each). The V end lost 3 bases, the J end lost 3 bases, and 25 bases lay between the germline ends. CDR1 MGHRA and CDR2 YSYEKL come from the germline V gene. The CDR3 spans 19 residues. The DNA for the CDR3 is TGCGCCAGCAGCCAGGGACCAAGTTTTGCGCGGAGAAAAACAGATACGCAGTATTTT. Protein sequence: CASSQGPSFARRKTDTQYF.

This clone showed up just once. The CDR3 DNA sequence: TGTGCCAGCAGCCAAGATCTAGCGGGGGGGTATGATACGCAGTATTTT. It translates to CASSQDLAGGYDTQYF. The chain employs TRBV4-2 and TRBJ2-3; 12 bases map to TRBD2. V dropped 0 bases and J dropped 6; count of bases not matched to a gene: 4. CDR1 LGHNA and CDR2 YNFKEQ come from the germline V gene. The CDR3 consists of 16 residues.

The CDR3 loop reads CASSPTSGGHNEQFF. In nucleotides, the CDR3 is TGTGCCAGCAGCCCTACTAGCGGGGGGCACAATGAGCAGTTCTTC. The rearrangement links TRBV7-2 to TRBJ2-1; 12 bases fit TRBD2. This CDR3 contains 15 residues. The J segment lost 5 bases and the V segment lost 5 bases, leaving 4 bases of the junction unmatched. Germline CDR1 and CDR2: SGHTA and FQGNSA.

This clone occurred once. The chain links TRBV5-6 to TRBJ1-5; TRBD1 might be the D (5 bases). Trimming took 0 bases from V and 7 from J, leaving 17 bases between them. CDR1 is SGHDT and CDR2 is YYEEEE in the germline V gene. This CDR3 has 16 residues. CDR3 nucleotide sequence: TGTGCCAGCAGCTTGGGGGGCGGGAGGGAAGAACAGCCCCAGCATTTT. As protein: CASSLGGGREEQPQHF.

The CDR3 protein is CASSSDRETDQETQYF. CDR3 nucleotides: TGTGCCAGCAGCTCGGACAGGGAAACAGACCAAGAGACCCAGTACTTC. The V and J genes are TRBV5-5 and TRBJ2-5; TRBD1 matches at 8 bases. The germline gives CDR1 SGHKS, CDR2 YYEKEE (reference sequence). Losses at the gene ends were 3 bases for V and 0 bases for J; bases not matched to a gene: 7. The CDR3 runs 16 residues.

The CDR3: CASSLWGGGVTEAFF. The CDR3 region has the DNA TGTGCCAGCAGTTTATGGGGAGGGGGGGTCACTGAAGCTTTCTTT. The chain employs TRBV27 and TRBJ1-1; D is perhaps TRBD1 (6 bases). Trimming pared 1 base from V and 4 bases from J, leaving 13 bases between. The germline CDR1 and CDR2 sequences are MNHEY and SMNVEV (reference sequence). The CDR3 loop spans 15 amino acids.

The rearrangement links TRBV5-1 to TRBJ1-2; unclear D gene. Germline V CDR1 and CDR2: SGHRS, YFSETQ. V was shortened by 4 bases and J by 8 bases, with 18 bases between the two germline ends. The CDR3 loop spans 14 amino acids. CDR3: CASSLGTVRPGYTF. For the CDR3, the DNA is TGCGCCAGCAGCCTCGGAACCGTTCGTCCCGGCTACACCTTC.

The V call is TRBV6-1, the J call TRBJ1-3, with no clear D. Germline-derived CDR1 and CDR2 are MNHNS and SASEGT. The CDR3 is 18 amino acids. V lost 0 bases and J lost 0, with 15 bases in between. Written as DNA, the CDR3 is TGTGCCAGCAGTGAAGCGCTTACCGGCAGTTCCTCTGGAAACACCATATATTTT. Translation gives CASSEALTGSSSGNTIYF.

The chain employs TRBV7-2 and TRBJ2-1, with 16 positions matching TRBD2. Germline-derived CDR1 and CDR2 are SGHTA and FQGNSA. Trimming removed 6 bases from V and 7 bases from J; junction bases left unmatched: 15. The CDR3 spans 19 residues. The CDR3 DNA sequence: TGTGCCAGCAGTCGCAAACCGGGACTAGCGGGGGGGCCGAGGAATGAGCAGTTCTTC. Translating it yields CASSRKPGLAGGPRNEQFF.

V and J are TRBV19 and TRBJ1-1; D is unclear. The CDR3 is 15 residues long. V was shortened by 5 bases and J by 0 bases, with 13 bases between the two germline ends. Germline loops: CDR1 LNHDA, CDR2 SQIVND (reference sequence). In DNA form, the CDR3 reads TGTGCCAGTAGTTGGCGGACGGATTTGAACACTGAAGCTTTCTTT. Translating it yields CASSWRTDLNTEAFF.

The CDR3 DNA sequence: TGCGCCAGCAGCGTGGTGGGGACATCGAATTCACCCCTCCACTTT. Translation gives CASSVVGTSNSPLHF. The V gene is TRBV5-1, the J gene TRBJ1-6; D is perhaps TRBD1 (6 bases). V dropped 4 bases and J dropped 7 bases, with 15 bases sitting between them. CDR1 is SGHRS, CDR2 YFSETQ, per germline. The CDR3 totals 15 residues.